One and the same sample provided the 25 T cell receptor beta chains below, sequenced in a study of CD8+CD57+ T cells in acquired aplastic anemia. Patients who underwent sequencing had shown CD8+CD57+ cell expansion by flow cytometry. Genomic DNA provided the template from which TCR beta VDJ and CDR3 profiles were obtained. One entry per CDR3 protein, called by TCRdb with MiXCR from the reads. The profile covers around 430,000 distinct CDR3 sequences, with about a third appearing a single time and roughly 0.8% taken by the ten largest. The material sequenced was sorted CD4+, CD8+, or CD8+CD57+ T cells (not recorded which) from PBMCs. These receptors were taken from a human donor with aplastic anemia.

This clonotype was observed a handful of times. This chain links TRBV20-1 with TRBJ2-5; 14 bases match TRBD2. The CDR3 contains 15 residues. Germline CDR1 is DFQATT and CDR2 is SNEGSKA (reference sequence). V gave up 4 bases and J gave up 4 bases; unmatched junction bases: 5. The CDR3 spells CSAMGTSGSGETQYF. The CDR3 nucleotides are TGCAGTGCTATGGGGACTAGCGGGAGTGGAGAGACCCAGTACTTC.

The rearrangement uses TRBV9 and TRBJ2-2; D may be TRBD2 (6 bases). CDR3 length: 15 residues. Looked up from germline, CDR1 is SGDLS and CDR2 is YYNGEE. V was clipped by 0 bases and J by 4 bases, with 10 bases between them. CDR3 in DNA: TGTGCCAGCAGCGTAGGGAGGGGACGCACCGGGGAGCTGTTTTTT. It encodes CASSVGRGRTGELFF.

As to this clonotype: A much larger clone differs from this one at a single base, so this may be a read error. The rearrangement uses TRBV19 and TRBJ2-4, with D unclear. The germline V and J ends were trimmed by 3 bases and 6 bases, with 15 bases remaining between them. The CDR3 spans 15 residues. CDR1 and CDR2 from the germline V gene are LNHDA and SQIVND (reference sequence). The CDR3 here is CASSIGRRVGNIQYF. DNA of the CDR3: TGTGCCAGTAGTATCGGGCGGCGCGTCGGAAACATTCAGTACTTC.

This clonotype was detected a few times. This chain links TRBV6-1 with TRBJ2-7; 16 bases are shared with TRBD2. Germline CDR1 is MNHNS and CDR2 is SASEGT. The CDR3 is made up of 15 amino acids. With 6 bases clipped from V and 11 bases from J, the junction kept 10 bases outside the gene matches. CDR3 bases: TGTGCCAGCAGCGTCGGGACTAGCGGGAGGGCCTTCGAGTACTTC. As protein: CASSVGTSGRAFEYF.

This clonotype was found a few times. The V and J genes are TRBV10-2 and TRBJ2-7, with 7 bases aligning to TRBD1. Trimming at V came to 7 bases and at J to 2 bases, leaving 2 bases not matched to a gene. Per germline, CDR1 WSHSY and CDR2 SAAADI. CDR3 length equals 12 residues. The CDR3: CASTGQAYEQYF. CDR3 nucleotide sequence: TGCGCCAGCACCGGACAGGCCTACGAGCAGTACTTC.

Points on this clonotype: A much larger clonotype is one base distant, so this may be a read error. CDR3 sequence: CASSSGTGYQPQHF. In nucleotides, the CDR3 is TGTGCCAGCAGCTCCGGGACAGGGTATCAGCCCCAGCATTTT. The rearrangement uses TRBV3-1 and TRBJ1-5; 9 positions match TRBD1. The V segment lost 5 bases and the J segment 5 bases; nucleotides outside the gene matches: 4. Germline loops: CDR1 LGHDT, CDR2 YNNKEL (reference sequence). The CDR3 contains 14 residues.

This clonotype was counted only a few times. The chain carries TRBV11-3 and TRBJ2-3; 13 bases line up with TRBD2. The V segment lost 4 bases and the J segment 5 bases; nucleotides outside the gene matches: 9. In germline, CDR1 is SGHNT, CDR2 YENEEA. This CDR3 region has 17 residues. The CDR3 here is CASSYRPGLAGRDTQYF. In DNA, the CDR3 is TGTGCCAGCAGCTACAGACCGGGACTAGCGGGGAGAGATACGCAGTATTTT.

On this clonotype: One end of the junction varies from germline; a read error may be responsible. This chain links TRBV29-1 with TRBJ2-5; D is unclear. The CDR3 spans 9 residues. CDR1 is SQVTM, CDR2 ANQGSEA, per germline. CDR3: CSVKETQNF. CDR3 bases: TGCAGCGTTAAAGAGACCCAGAACTTC.

The table lists this clonotype with many counts. The chain uses TRBV10-3 and TRBJ2-7; maybe TRBD2 (6 bases). From germline, CDR1 is ENHRY and CDR2 SYGVKD. Trimming pared 9 bases from V and 5 bases from J, leaving 14 bases between. This CDR3 has 12 residues. CDR3 coding DNA: TGTGCCATGGGGAGACTAGACAACGAGCAGTACTTC. It is translated as CAMGRLDNEQYF.

As for this clonotype: One junction end does not reproduce the germline sequence, and a read error may be involved. The V call is TRBV10-3, the J call TRBJ1-2, with 9 nucleotides matching TRBD1. The CDR3 spans 14 residues. The germline V gene has CDR1 ENHRY and CDR2 SYGVKD. Here the CDR3 DNA reads TGTGTCATCAGTGAACAGGGGACAGGGAATGGCTACACCTTC. As protein: CVISEQGTGNGYTF.

This clonotype was seen at least ten times. CDR3 in DNA: TGTGCCAGCAGCCAGACAGGGAATCCTGTACAAGATACGCAGTATTTT. Translated, it gives CASSQTGNPVQDTQYF. This rearrangement joins TRBV2 to TRBJ2-3, with 7 positions matching TRBD1. V lost 6 bases and J lost 5; bases outside the gene matches: 14. CDR1 is SNHLY and CDR2 is FYNNEI in the germline V gene. CDR3 length: 16 amino acids.

About this clonotype: A read error may explain this, as a much larger clone is one base away. The V and J genes are TRBV20-1 and TRBJ2-3; 9 nucleotides agree with TRBD2. Germline V gives CDR1 DFQATT, CDR2 SNEGSKA (reference sequence). This CDR3 spans 15 amino acids. CDR3 region: CSARKPSGVTDTRYF. CDR3 bases: TGCAGTGCTAGGAAGCCTAGCGGGGTCACAGATACGCGGTATTTT.

This sequence joins TRBV5-1 and TRBJ2-7; 7 nucleotides line up with TRBD2. CDR3 size: 15 residues. Trimming at V came to 0 bases and at J to 5 bases, leaving 8 bases not matched to a gene. Germline V gene data show CDR1 as SGHRS and CDR2 as YFSETQ. CDR3 bases: TGCGCCAGCAGCTTGGGCGGACGGGGGGTGAACGAGCAGTACTTC. It yields the protein CASSLGGRGVNEQYF.

This clonotype was seen ten or more times. The rearrangement links TRBV10-3 to TRBJ2-1; D is uncertain. V was cut by 3 bases and J by 4 bases, with 13 bases left in between. The CDR3 sequence is 15 residues long. From germline, CDR1 is ENHRY and CDR2 SYGVKD. The CDR3 sequence: CAISEPEGYYNEQFF. The CDR3 DNA is TGTGCCATCAGTGAACCAGAAGGCTATTACAATGAGCAGTTCTTC.

The sample holds a few counts of this clonotype. The V gene is TRBV25-1, the J gene TRBJ1-5; D is undetermined. V lost 5 bases, J lost 2 bases, and 16 bases lay in between. The length of the CDR3 is 16 residues. Germline V gene data show CDR1 as MGHDK and CDR2 as SYGVNS. The CDR3 bases are TGTGCCAGCAGTCTCGAGGTCGCCGGAGGCAATCAGCCCCAGCATTTT. It encodes CASSLEVAGGNQPQHF.

This clonotype was found many times. The rearrangement joins TRBV7-2 to TRBJ2-3; D ambiguous. V was cut by 3 bases and J by 5 bases, with 6 bases left in between. The V gene's germline CDR1 is SGHTA and CDR2 FQGNSA. This CDR3 has 12 amino acids. The CDR3 coding sequence is TGTGCCAGCAGCTTTTTCCAAGATACGCAGTATTTT. It is translated as CASSFFQDTQYF.

The gene calls are TRBV5-5 and TRBJ1-1, with D perhaps matching TRBD1 (5 bases). CDR3 length: 15 amino acids. V dropped 1 base and J dropped 0 bases, with 10 bases sitting between them. Germline CDR1 SGHKS, CDR2 YYEKEE (reference sequence). CDR3 DNA: TGTGCCAGCAGCTTGCAGGGAAACATGAACACTGAAGCTTTCTTT. Its protein is CASSLQGNMNTEAFF.

This clonotype has a handful of counts. The V call is TRBV3-1, the J call TRBJ2-7; D ambiguous. V dropped 0 bases and J dropped 3 bases, with 6 bases sitting between them. Germline V gene lookup returns CDR1 LGHDT and CDR2 YNNKEL (reference sequence). CDR3 length equals 13 residues. CDR3 region: CASSQDTLYEQYF. The DNA of the CDR3 is TGTGCCAGCAGCCAAGATACACTCTACGAGCAGTACTTC.

The rearrangement uses TRBV28 and TRBJ1-1, with 7 bases identical to TRBD1. The CDR3 has 15 amino acids. Germline V CDR1 and CDR2: MDHEN, SYDVKM. The J segment lost 3 bases and the V segment lost 6 bases, leaving 10 bases of the junction unmatched. The CDR3 DNA sequence: TGTGCCAGCAGATTACAAGGGGGCGGTCACACTGAAGCTTTCTTT. This codes for CASRLQGGGHTEAFF.

This clonotype was observed many times. V is TRBV2 and J is TRBJ1-2; unclear D gene. Germline CDR1 and CDR2: SNHLY and FYNNEI. V lost 2 bases and J 0 bases, leaving 7 bases between the germline ends. This CDR3 is 14 amino acids long. The CDR3 loop reads CASSEQSPNYGYTF. CDR3 nucleotides: TGTGCCAGCAGTGAACAGTCCCCTAACTATGGCTACACCTTC. Full variable domain (rest looked up from reference TRBV2 and TRBJ1-2): EPEVTQTPSHQVTQMGQEVILRCVPISNHLYFYWYRQILGQKVEFLVSFYNNEISEKSEIFDDQFSVERPDGSNFTLKIRSTKLEDSAMYFCASSEQSPNYGYTFGSGTRLTVV.

This clonotype was seen a few times. The rearrangement links TRBV14 to TRBJ2-7; 7 bases map to TRBD2. Germline lookup yields CDR1 SGHDN and CDR2 FVKESK. V was pared by 8 bases and J by 4 bases, with 11 bases of the junction left unmatched. The CDR3 sequence is 14 residues long. In DNA form, the CDR3 reads TGTGCCAGCTCACGTGACGGGGGAGGGTACGAGCAGTACTTC. It translates to CASSRDGGGYEQYF.

This clonotype was counted at least ten times. The chain joins TRBV7-9 to TRBJ2-1; 16 bases are shared with TRBD2. V shed 3 bases, J shed 9 bases, and the junction held 5 bases outside the gene matches. The CDR3 is 16 amino acids. The V gene's germline CDR1 is SEHNR and CDR2 FQNEAQ (reference sequence). The chain's CDR3 is CASSLGLAGGTSEQFF. The CDR3 region has the DNA TGTGCCAGCAGCTTGGGACTAGCGGGGGGGACTAGTGAGCAGTTCTTC.

The table lists this clonotype with a few counts. This chain connects TRBV7-9 to TRBJ2-1, with TRBD2 matching over 7 bases. Losses at the gene ends were 5 bases for V and 3 bases for J; bases not matched to a gene: 7. Per germline, CDR1 SEHNR and CDR2 FQNEAQ (reference sequence). This CDR3 has 15 amino acids. CDR3 loop: CASSEGREYYNEQFF. The DNA for the CDR3 is TGTGCCAGCAGCGAGGGGAGGGAGTACTACAATGAGCAGTTCTTC.

The sample holds many counts of this clonotype. V is TRBV10-1 and J is TRBJ2-1, with 7 bases aligning to TRBD1. Germline V lookup: CDR1 WNHNN, CDR2 SYGVQD (reference sequence). CDR3 length equals 17 residues. Trimming cost V 4 bases and J 5 bases; bases outside gene matches: 14. CDR3: CASSGGRLLDRDNEQFF. The CDR3 DNA is TGCGCCAGCAGTGGGGGCCGTTTACTAGACAGGGACAATGAGCAGTTCTTC.

There are a few counts of this clonotype. The chain is built from TRBV6-1 and TRBJ1-3; 7 nucleotides agree with TRBD1. This CDR3 has 15 amino acids. Germline lookup yields CDR1 MNHNS and CDR2 SASEGT. V was pared by 5 bases and J by 4 bases, with 8 bases of the junction left unmatched. CDR3 sequence (DNA): TGTGCCAGCAGTCTTGACAGGGCGGACGGAAACACCATATATTTT. It translates to CASSLDRADGNTIYF.